The clone carrying this T cell receptor beta chain appeared a few times. V was pared by 7 bases and J by 3 bases, with 1 base of the junction left unmatched. Germline loops: CDR1 SQVTM, CDR2 ANQGSEA. CDR3 length: 11 residues. Expressed TCRB transcripts were sequenced because the entire RNA isolate underwent reverse transcription. Sequencing was performed with immunoSEQ multiplex PCR; in TCRdb, only in-frame clones are kept and a portion is missing. The sample yields 220,000 or so clones, roughly 70% seen once. The source of the sample is a study of beta chain features in type 1 diabetes. The receptor was isolated from a man under 40 in good health. Sequencing used naive CD4+ T cells from blood. The chain uses TRBV29-1 and TRBJ2-5; the match to TRBD1 covers 8 bases. The CDR3 sequence is CSATGEETQYF. The CDR3 DNA reads as TGCAGCGCGACAGGGGAAGAGACCCAGTACTTC.